A selection of T cell receptor beta chains follows, all from one sample in a study of CD4 T cells in relation to SARS-CoV-2 and coronaviruses. TCRdb's table, derived via immunoSEQ multiplex PCR, lists solely in-frame clones and lacks some. The table shows around 35,000 clones, with roughly 84% occurring only once. What these receptors recognize is not known. Sequenced material: naive CD4+ T cells from PBMCs, cultured in vitro. Receptors originate from an adult with COVID-19. Each CDR3 is given with its conserved first and last residue.

j_call v_call cdr3_aa
TRBJ1-2 TRBV5-1 CASSLTNYGYTF
TRBJ2-7 TRBV6-2/TRBV6-3 CASSYVGRKDYEQYF
TRBJ1-2 TRBV10-3 CAISDQSEGYGYTF
TRBJ2-3 TRBV4-1 CASSQLQGSTDTQYF
TRBJ2-7 TRBV27 CASRRSRDRDALGHEQYF
TRBJ2-1 TRBV19 CASSIRLAGGRDNEQFF
TRBJ1-1 TRBV15 CATSTRQGATEAFF
TRBJ2-2 TRBV28 CASSSPALYTGELFF
TRBJ1-4 TRBV10-3 CAISAYPGQINEKLFF
TRBJ2-1 TRBV6-4 CASPSSGNEQFF
TRBJ2-5 TRBV11-1 CASSLGASGQETQYF
TRBJ2-5 TRBV7-2 CASSLSGVQETQYF
TRBJ1-2 TRBV2 CASSYRGLGDGYTF
TRBJ2-7 TRBV3-1/TRBV3-2 CASSQDRWRGGSYEQYF
TRBJ2-5 TRBV5-1 CASSWGRMSEQETQYF
TRBJ1-1 TRBV5-1 CASSVQDTEAFF
TRBJ2-1 TRBV18 CASSTREEGSYNEQFF
TRBJ2-7 TRBV5-6 CASSLPGTGIYEQYF